This T cell receptor (beta chain) was observed in a study of response to subunit inactivated influenza vaccine. Details on this clonotype: Its cognate antigen is unknown.

MiXCR, run by TCRdb on the RT-PCR reads, gives a single entry per CDR3 protein. Counted here are around 190,000 distinct CDR3 sequences, 7.5% to 10% occurring once; the ten biggest clones make up about a tenth. The CDR3 loop spans 14 amino acids. Germline CDR1 and CDR2: SGHRS and YFSETQ. V lost 0 bases and J 1 base, leaving 8 bases between the germline ends. Regarding the study as a whole: With each seasonal influenza vaccination, the authors suggested, few new T cells are recruited.

Specimen: non-naive T cells sorted from PBMCs, collected on the day of vaccination. V gene TRBV5-1 combines with J gene TRBJ2-7; no definite D call. This clonotype was obtained from a man aged 45-65 years who received an inactivated influenza vaccine. The CDR3 reads CASSLAGLSYEQYF. DNA of the CDR3: TGCGCCAGCAGCTTGGCCGGGCTTTCCTACGAGCAGTACTTC.